This T cell receptor beta chain was profiled in a study of blood T cell repertoires in COVID-19. Study information: Some COVID-19 samples were acute and others convalescent; all came from the United States, Italy and Spain.

Original processing methods: Nucleated cell number was recorded as an estimate derived from reference gene primer amplification. TCRdb keeps only in-frame clones here, not all; method: immunoSEQ multiplex PCR. That table furnishes V, J and clone size, whereas the DNA furnished D and trimming. In the table there are about 130,000 clones, 81% of which are singletons. V dropped 4 bases and J dropped 7; count of bases not matched to a gene: 5. Per the germline V gene, CDR1 is SGHTA and CDR2 is FQGNSA. This CDR3 is built from 14 residues. Seattle enrolled patients during active infection and tracked them longitudinally.

The genes are TRBV7-2 and TRBJ2-1, with 9 bases identical to TRBD1. This TCR derives from a man aged 25-45 years with COVID-19, enrolled during active disease. Specimen: peripheral blood. The CDR3 DNA reads as TGTGCCAGCAGCTCCGGACAGGGGTGGAATGAGCAGTTCTTC. Translation: CASSSGQGWNEQFF.